In its sample, the clone carrying this TCR beta chain was seen once. The conserved phenylalanine or tryptophan normally closing the CDR3 is absent here, so this likely arose from a read error. V trimming: 4 bases; J trimming: 10 bases; junction bases outside the gene matches: 10. Germline CDR1 is SGHNT and CDR2 is YYREEE (reference sequence). This CDR3 is built from 15 residues. This entry comes from a study of tumor-infiltrating lymphocytes in primary liver carcinoma. The researchers produced TCR beta cDNA from 500 to 550 ng total RNA with a constant-region primer. A slightly modified ARM-PCR protocol with three nested multiplex PCR rounds produced these TCR beta libraries. The opening two PCR rounds, 10 cycles each, paired TRBV1-TRBV30 forward primers with a C-beta reverse primer. Using its own MiXCR run on the multiplex PCR reads, TCRdb lists one record per CDR3 protein. The data contain tens of thousands of distinct CDR3 sequences, around 77% of them seen just once; the ten biggest clones take up approximately 25%.

Co-extracting RNA and DNA was done with roughly 17-32 mg of unsorted bulk tissue as input. This sequence joins TRBV5-4 and TRBJ1-6; 8 positions agree with TRBD1. What was sequenced was liver tumor tissue from sampling region 5. The subset is: tumor region T5, tumor centre. This clonotype was sampled from a man aged 35 to 55 with primary liver carcinoma and hepatitis B virus infection. CDR3 in amino acids: CASSTGQGLGSPLHS. For the CDR3, the DNA is TGTGCCAGCAGCACAGGACAGGGACTAGGATCACCCCTCCACTCT.